This T cell receptor (beta chain) was documented in a study of Graves' ophthalmopathy and Graves' hyperthyroidism. The study, taken as a whole, reports: Ophthalmopathy could be told apart from stable hyperthyroidism by a 13-signature model (about 90% sensitivity, roughly 81% specificity).

CDR3 size: 15 residues. Germline V gives CDR1 MNHNS, CDR2 SASEGT. Trimming took 5 bases from V and 0 from J, leaving 13 bases between them. This clonotype was recorded many times. The antigen remains unidentified. The authors amplified TCR beta CDR3 regions, and they did so from RNA transcripts for repertoire sequencing. RT-PCR was first run with HTBI primers, then multiplex PCR in a second round. TCRdb called the multiplex PCR reads again in MiXCR, with one record for every CDR3 protein. This sample has fewer than 650,000 distinct CDR3 sequences, with 20% to 25% found just once. The clonotype was recovered from a woman aged 18-35 years with stable Graves' hyperthyroidism. Some clones in this sample may be carry-over from other donors' samples. Sequenced: peripheral blood. V and J are TRBV6-1 and TRBJ2-5; D possibly matches TRBD1 or TRBD2 (5 bases each). The CDR3 region has the DNA TGTGCCAGCAGTCCCGGGACCGCGTACCAAGAGACCCAGTACTTC. Translation gives CASSPGTAYQETQYF.